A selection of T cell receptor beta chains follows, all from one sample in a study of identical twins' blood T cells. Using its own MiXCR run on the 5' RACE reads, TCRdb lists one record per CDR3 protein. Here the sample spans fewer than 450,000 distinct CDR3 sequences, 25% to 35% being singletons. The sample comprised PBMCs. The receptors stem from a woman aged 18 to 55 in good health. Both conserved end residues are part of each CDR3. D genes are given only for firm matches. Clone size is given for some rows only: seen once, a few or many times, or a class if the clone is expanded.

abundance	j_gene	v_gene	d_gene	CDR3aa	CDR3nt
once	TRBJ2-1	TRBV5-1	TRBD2	CASSQSGGGYNEQFF	TGCGCCAGCAGCCAGAGCGGGGGCGGATACAATGAGCAGTTCTTC
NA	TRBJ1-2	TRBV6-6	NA	CASSYGLTRRHYGYTF	TGTGCCAGCAGTTACGGTTTGACCCGACGACACTATGGCTACACCTTC
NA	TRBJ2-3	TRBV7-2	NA	CASSSILMAGSGDTQYF	TGTGCCAGCAGCTCCATCCTAATGGCGGGATCTGGAGATACGCAGTATTTT
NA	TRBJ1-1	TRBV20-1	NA	CSTISGGTEAFF	TGCAGTACTATCTCGGGAGGCACTGAAGCTTTCTTT
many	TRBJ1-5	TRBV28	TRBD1	CASSGTGSGNQPQHF	TGTGCCAGCAGCGGGACAGGGTCAGGGAATCAGCCCCAGCATTTT
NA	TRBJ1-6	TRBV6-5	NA	CASRESGKFSSPLHF	TGTGCCAGCAGAGAGTCCGGGAAATTCTCTTCACCCCTCCACTTT
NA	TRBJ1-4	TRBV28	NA	CATGRGNEKLFF	TGTGCCACCGGGCGGGGGAACGAAAAACTGTTTTTT
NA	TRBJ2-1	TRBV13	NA	CASSLWPYNEQFF	TGTGCCAGCAGCCTCTGGCCGTACAATGAGCAGTTCTTC
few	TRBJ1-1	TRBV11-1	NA	CASSPTTGGTEAFF	TGTGCCAGCAGCCCGACGACGGGGGGCACTGAAGCTTTCTTT
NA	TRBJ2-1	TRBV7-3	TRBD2	CASSLSSSGYNERLF	TGTGCCAGCAGCTTAAGTTCTAGCGGGTACAATGAGCGGTTATTC
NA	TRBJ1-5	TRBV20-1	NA	CSAIQEGYQPQHF	TGCAGTGCTATACAGGAGGGGTATCAGCCCCAGCATTTT
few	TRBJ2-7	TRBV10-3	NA	CAIRETGIYEQYF	TGTGCCATCAGGGAGACAGGTATCTACGAGCAGTACTTC
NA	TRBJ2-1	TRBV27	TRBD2	CASSLVGLANNEQFF	TGTGCCAGCAGTTTAGTGGGACTAGCGAACAATGAGCAGTTCTTC
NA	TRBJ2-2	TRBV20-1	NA	CSAKPGTNTGELFF	TGCAGTGCTAAACCGGGAACGAACACCGGGGAGCTGTTTTTT
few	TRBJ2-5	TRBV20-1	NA	CSARPPPLLGETQYF	TGCAGTGCTAGGCCACCCCCGTTATTGGGAGAGACCCAGTACTTC
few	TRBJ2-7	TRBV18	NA	CASSPSQVYEQYF	TGTGCCAGCTCACCATCGCAGGTCTACGAGCAGTACTTC
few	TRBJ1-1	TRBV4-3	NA	CASSPFPDSAGEAFF	TGCGCCAGCAGCCCGTTTCCTGATTCTGCCGGGGAAGCTTTCTTT
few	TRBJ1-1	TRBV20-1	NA	CSAREAGPNTEAFF	TGCAGTGCTAGAGAGGCAGGTCCGAACACTGAAGCTTTCTTT
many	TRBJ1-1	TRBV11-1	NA	CASSSLYGEAFF	TGTGCCAGCAGCTCTCTTTATGGTGAAGCTTTCTTT
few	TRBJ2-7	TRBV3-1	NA	CASSQGSAGRSYEQYF	TGTGCCAGCAGCCAAGGAAGTGCAGGAAGATCCTACGAGCAGTACTTC
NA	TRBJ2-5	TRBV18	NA	CASSPIQSQETQYF	TGTGCCAGCTCACCAATACAGAGCCAAGAGACCCAGTACTTC
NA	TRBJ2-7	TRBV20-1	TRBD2	CSAHPQRGVRYEQYF	TGCAGTGCGCACCCCCAGCGGGGGGTTCGCTACGAGCAGTACTTC
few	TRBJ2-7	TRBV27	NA	CASSNYEQYF	TGTGCCAGCTCGAACTACGAGCAGTACTTC
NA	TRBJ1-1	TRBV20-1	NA	CRARVEVTGAFF	TGCAGAGCTAGAGTCGAGGTCACGGGAGCTTTCTTT
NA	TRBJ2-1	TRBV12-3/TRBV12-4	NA	CASSLSGVGHNDQFF	TGTGCCAGCAGTTTGTCGGGGGTAGGACACAATGATCAGTTCTTC
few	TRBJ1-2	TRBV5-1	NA	CASSLPGRGYGYTF	TGCGCCAGCAGCTTACCGGGACGGGGGTATGGCTACACCTTC
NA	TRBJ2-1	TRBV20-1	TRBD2	CSAVRAGSGAEQFF	TGCAGTGCAGTACGAGCGGGATCGGGCGCTGAGCAGTTCTTC
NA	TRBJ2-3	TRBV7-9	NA	CASSLGSTSTDTRYF	TGTGCCAGCAGCTTAGGTTCAACTAGCACAGATACGCGGTATTTT
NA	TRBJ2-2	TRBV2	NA	CASSEENTGELFF	TGTGCCAGCAGTGAAGAGAACACCGGGGAGCTGTTTTTT
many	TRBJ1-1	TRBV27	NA	CASRSERAEAFF	TGTGCCAGCAGGTCGGAAAGGGCTGAAGCTTTCTTT
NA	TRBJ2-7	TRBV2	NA	CATRDFRYEQYF	TGTGCCACTAGGGACTTCCGATACGAGCAGTACTTC
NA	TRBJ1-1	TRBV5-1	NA	CASGAEPGGPEAFF	TGCGCCAGCGGGGCCGAACCCGGGGGTCCTGAAGCTTTCTTT
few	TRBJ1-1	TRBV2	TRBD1	CASRAQTGGNEAFF	TGTGCCAGCAGAGCCCAAACAGGGGGCAATGAAGCTTTCTTT
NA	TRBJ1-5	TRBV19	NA	CASSGSNQPQHF	TGTGCCAGTAGTGGAAGCAATCAGCCCCAGCATTTT
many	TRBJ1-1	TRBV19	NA	CASIPTRTNTEAFF	TGTGCCAGTATCCCGACAAGAACGAACACTGAAGCTTTCTTT
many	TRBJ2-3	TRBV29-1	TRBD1	CSPGTATQYF	TGCAGCCCCGGGACAGCTACGCAGTATTTT
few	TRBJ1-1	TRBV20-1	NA	CSARDLLGLTEAFF	TGCAGTGCTAGAGATCTTTTGGGGCTCACTGAAGCTTTCTTT
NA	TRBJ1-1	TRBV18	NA	CATFQDLNTEAFF	TGTGCCACCTTCCAGGACCTGAACACTGAAGCTTTCTTT
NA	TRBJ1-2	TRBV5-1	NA	CASSLGQRSNYGYTF	TGCGCCAGCAGCCTTGGACAGCGGTCTAACTATGGCTACACCTTC
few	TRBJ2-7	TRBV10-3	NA	CAISVDGTYEQYF	TGTGCCATCAGTGTTGACGGGACCTACGAGCAGTACTTC
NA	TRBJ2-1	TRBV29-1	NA	CSVVLFNEQFF	TGCAGCGTAGTTTTGTTCAATGAGCAGTTCTTC
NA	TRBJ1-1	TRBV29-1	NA	CGGAIRNTEAFF	TGCGGGGGGGCGATAAGGAACACTGAAGCTTTCTTT
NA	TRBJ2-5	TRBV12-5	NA	CASGLPGAGETQYF	TGTGCTAGTGGTTTACCGGGGGCTGGGGAGACCCAGTACTTC
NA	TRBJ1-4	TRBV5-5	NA	CASSSSGEGLRNEKLFF	TGTGCCAGCAGCTCGTCGGGTGAGGGACTCCGAAATGAAAAACTGTTTTTT
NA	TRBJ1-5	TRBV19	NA	CASSKPGGRISNQPQHF	TGTGCCAGTAGTAAGCCGGGGGGCAGGATTAGCAATCAGCCCCAGCATTTT
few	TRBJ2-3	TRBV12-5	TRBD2	CASGLVPDGTSGVRDTQYF	TGTGCTAGTGGTTTGGTACCAGATGGGACTAGCGGGGTTCGGGATACGCAGTATTTT